Each of the 9 T cell receptor beta chains below was sequenced from the same sample in a study of control samples from healthy donors and cancer patients. Method: immunoSEQ multiplex PCR; TCRdb's copy keeps in-frame clones and lacks some. This table has around 90,000 clones, roughly nine tenths appearing once. Sequenced sample: blood. All receptors derive from a man younger than 40 in good health.

The chain employs TRBV2 and TRBJ2-6; D gene unclear. V was pared by 4 bases and J by 4 bases, with 5 bases between. CDR3 length: 13 residues. The germline gives CDR1 SNHLY, CDR2 FYNNEI. The CDR3 DNA reads as TGTGCCAGCAGTGTCTCGGGGGCCAACGTCCTGACTTTC. Its protein is CASSVSGANVLTF.

The chain uses TRBV5-1 and TRBJ2-5; TRBD1 might be the D (6 bases). The CDR3 runs to 14 residues. Germline CDR1 reads SGHRS; CDR2 reads YFSETQ. Trimming took 3 bases from V and 2 from J, leaving 11 bases between them. The CDR3 sequence: CASSSRQVQETQYF. The CDR3 coding sequence is TGCGCCAGCAGCTCCAGACAGGTTCAAGAGACCCAGTACTTC. Combining the CDR3 with reference TRBV5-1 and TRBJ2-5 gives the whole variable domain KAGVTQTPRYLIKTRGQQVTLSCSPISGHRSVSWYQQTPGQGLQFLFEYFSETQRNKGNFPGRFSGRQFSNSRSEMNVSTLELGDSALYLCASSSRQVQETQYFGPGTRLLVL.

The V and J genes are TRBV5-5 and TRBJ1-3; the D is unclear. Per the germline V gene, CDR1 is SGHKS and CDR2 is YYEKEE (reference sequence). CDR3 length: 14 residues. The V and J ends lost 1 base and 4 bases respectively, with 9 bases between them. CDR3 residues: CASSLSPGGNTIYF. For the CDR3, the DNA is TGTGCCAGCAGCTTGAGCCCAGGAGGAAACACCATATATTTT.

This clone was seen only a few times. The chain employs TRBV29-1 and TRBJ1-1, with a weak D call TRBD1 (6 bases). V was cut by 4 bases and J by 6 bases, with 18 bases left in between. CDR3 length: 14 amino acids. CDR1 is SQVTM, CDR2 ANQGSEA, per germline. CDR3 sequence reads: CSVGGARLVAEAFF. The CDR3 nucleotides are TGCAGCGTTGGGGGGGCGCGACTGGTTGCTGAAGCTTTCTTT.

This clone was counted once. The chain joins TRBV5-8 to TRBJ2-2; 8 bases agree with TRBD1. The CDR3 totals 15 residues. Germline V lookup: CDR1 SGHTS, CDR2 YDEGEE. The V segment lost 3 bases and the J segment 6 bases; nucleotides outside the gene matches: 7. The CDR3 protein is CASSSGQVDPGELFF. CDR3 nucleotides: TGTGCCAGCAGCTCGGGACAGGTTGACCCCGGGGAGCTGTTTTTT.

The CDR3 coding sequence is TGTGCCAGCAGTTACTCGACGGGGCCAAAAGGAGAAAAACTGTTTTTT. This encodes CASSYSTGPKGEKLFF. The chain combines TRBV6-5 with TRBJ1-4; possibly TRBD1 for D (5 bases). Germline assignment: CDR1 MNHEY and CDR2 SVGAGI. The CDR3 extends over 16 amino acids. V dropped 0 bases and J dropped 8 bases, with 16 bases sitting between them.

The V call is TRBV12-1, the J call TRBJ2-3; the DNA was not used to check the table's D call, TRBD2. TRBV12-1 is designated a pseudogene. The CDR3 length is 17 residues. Here the CDR3 reads CASSSQSGGGDTDTQYF. As DNA, the CDR3 is TGTGCCAGCAGCTCACAGAGTGGGGGGGGAGACACAGATACGCAGTATTTT.

In DNA form, the CDR3 reads TGTGCCAGCAGTTTAAATAGCGGGGGGGCAGATACGCAGTATTTT. Protein sequence: CASSLNSGGADTQYF. The gene calls are TRBV27 and TRBJ2-3; 11 nucleotides align to TRBD2. With V trimmed by 2 bases and J by 4 bases, 2 bases remained unmatched. This CDR3 comprises 15 residues. Germline-derived CDR1 and CDR2 are MNHEY and SMNVEV (reference sequence).

J is TRBJ2-2 and V is TRBV6-1; 8 bases match TRBD1. The CDR3 extends over 16 amino acids. V was clipped by 4 bases and J by 6 bases; unmatched bases: 10. Germline CDR1 is MNHNS and CDR2 is SASEGT. CDR3 protein: CASSGGTGLEAGELFF. CDR3 nucleotides: TGTGCCAGCAGTGGCGGGACAGGCCTTGAGGCCGGGGAGCTGTTTTTT.